The 20 T cell receptor beta chains listed next were all sequenced from one sample in a study of patients and donors after allogeneic stem cell transplantation. TCRdb reprocessed the RT-PCR reads with MiXCR, giving one entry per CDR3 protein. The sample consists of about a million distinct CDR3 sequences, over 15% of them appearing once. Specimen: blood, either unsorted or a sorted T cell fraction (not recorded which). The receptors were gathered from a human donor who was either an allogeneic HSCT recipient or a stem cell or donor lymphocyte infusion donor (not recorded which). It is not recorded whose cells these are; they may come from a transplant donor.

The chain has TRBV7-2 and TRBJ2-1, with D perhaps TRBD2 (5 bases). CDR3 length equals 14 residues. Germline lookup yields CDR1 SGHTA and CDR2 FQGNSA. Trimming took off 3 bases at V and 8 bases at J, with 14 bases between the two ends. CDR3: CASSFWARRDEQFF. CDR3 nucleotides: TGTGCCAGCAGCTTTTGGGCTCGGCGGGATGAGCAGTTCTTC. The full variable domain, its missing parts supplied by reference TRBV7-2 and TRBJ2-1, is GAGVSQSPSNKVTEKGKDVELRCDPISGHTALYWYRQSLGQGLEFLIYFQGNSAPDKSGLPSDRFSAERTGGSVSTLTIQRTQQEDSAVYLCASSFWARRDEQFFGPGTRLTVL.

This clonotype was seen repeatedly, ten times or more. This chain connects TRBV5-1 to TRBJ1-2, with 8 bases that match TRBD1. V was clipped by 6 bases and J by 3 bases; unmatched bases: 7. This CDR3 is built from 14 residues. Germline CDR1 reads SGHRS; CDR2 reads YFSETQ. The CDR3 sequence: CASTPGGIYYGYTF. The CDR3 DNA is TGCGCCAGCACCCCAGGGGGCATATACTATGGCTACACCTTC.

J is TRBJ2-2 and V is TRBV20-1; no reliable D call. There are 12 residues in the CDR3. With 3 bases removed from V and 6 bases from J, the gap between germline ends came to 8 bases. CDR1 and CDR2 from the germline V gene are DFQATT and SNEGSKA (reference sequence). The CDR3 bases are TGCAGTGCTAGGCGGCGTCCCGGGGAGCTGTTTTTT. The encoded protein is CSARRRPGELFF.

The chain carries TRBV20-1 and TRBJ2-7; D is possibly TRBD2 (6 bases). V lost 5 bases and J lost 5, with 10 bases in between. The CDR3 has 11 amino acids. Per germline, CDR1 DFQATT and CDR2 SNEGSKA (reference sequence). CDR3 amino acids: CSAGRRDEQYF. CDR3 bases: TGCAGTGCTGGGCGGAGGGACGAGCAGTACTTC.

In its sample, this clonotype was seen a few times. This chain joins TRBV11-3 and TRBJ2-1; the match to TRBD1 covers 9 bases. The CDR3 is made up of 16 amino acids. The germline CDR1 and CDR2 sequences are SGHNT and YENEEA. Germline trimming cut 5 bases from V and 6 bases from J; bases unmatched to any gene: 11. The CDR3 loop reads CASSQGGTGSINEQFF. Written as DNA, the CDR3 is TGTGCCAGCAGCCAGGGCGGGACAGGGTCTATCAATGAGCAGTTCTTC.

This clonotype was counted between two and nine times. V is TRBV20-1 and J is TRBJ2-5; TRBD2 aligns across 10 bases. V lost 7 bases and J lost 1; bases outside the gene matches: 9. Germline lookup yields CDR1 DFQATT and CDR2 SNEGSKA (reference sequence). There are 15 residues in the CDR3. The CDR3 region has the DNA TGCAGTGTCAAGACTAGCGGGTCTCCCCAAGAGACCCAGTACTTC. It codes for CSVKTSGSPQETQYF.

This rearrangement joins TRBV6-5 to TRBJ2-7; D is unclear. The CDR3 is 11 residues long. Germline V gene lookup returns CDR1 MNHEY and CDR2 SVGAGI. Between the trimmed V and J ends, which lost 6 bases and 6 bases, there was a span of 9 bases. The CDR3 loop reads CASRERSEQYF. The CDR3 nucleotides are TGTGCCAGCAGGGAGAGAAGCGAGCAGTACTTC.

This clonotype has just a few counts. In nucleotides, the CDR3 is TGTGCCAGCAGTTTATCGTTCAGGATACAAGAGACCCAGTACTTC. Amino acid sequence: CASSLSFRIQETQYF. The chain couples TRBV27 to TRBJ2-5, with D unclear. The CDR3 is 15 amino acids. V gave up 0 bases and J gave up 2 bases, with 10 bases separating them. Germline loops: CDR1 MNHEY, CDR2 SMNVEV (reference sequence).

The J gene is TRBJ1-5, the V gene TRBV4-2; perhaps TRBD1 as D (6 bases). V lost 5 bases to trimming and J lost 4 bases, with 12 bases between them. CDR1 is LGHNA, CDR2 YNFKEQ, per germline. The CDR3 extends over 14 amino acids. CDR3 amino acids: CASSGGLANQPQHF. CDR3 bases: TGTGCCAGCAGCGGGGGGCTAGCAAATCAGCCCCAGCATTTT.

This rearrangement joins TRBV21-1 to TRBJ2-7. TRBV21-1 is a known pseudogene. The CDR3 is 15 residues long. CDR3 bases: TGTGCCAGCAGCAAAGGGGCAGGGAGCTCCTACGAGCAGTACTTC. Residues: CASSKGAGSSYEQYF.

This clonotype was detected only a few times. The chain combines TRBV7-9 with TRBJ1-5, with no clear D. The CDR3 has 16 amino acids. From germline, CDR1 is SEHNR and CDR2 FQNEAQ (reference sequence). Trimming removed 1 base at V and 4 bases at J, with 14 bases between. The CDR3, as DNA: TGTGCCAGCAGCTTAGGACCGCGCGGTAGTAATCAGCCCCAGCATTTT. This codes for CASSLGPRGSNQPQHF.

This clonotype was picked up a small number of times. The chain recombines TRBV4-3 with TRBJ2-7; 8 bases line up with TRBD1. V was pared by 3 bases and J by 6 bases, with 7 bases of the junction left unmatched. Germline V CDR1 and CDR2: LGHNA, YSLEER. CDR3 length equals 14 residues. The CDR3, as DNA: TGCGCCAGCAGCCAGGGACAGGTGGCGTCCGAGCAGTACTTC. It translates to CASSQGQVASEQYF.

This clonotype has a count of ten or more. The genes are TRBV21-1 and TRBJ1-5; the D segment call TRBD1 is taken from the table without a DNA check. TRBV21-1 is flagged as a pseudogene. CDR3 size: 16 residues. As DNA, the CDR3 is TGTGCCAGCAGCAAGGGAAGTACCGGGACACCTCGGCCCCAGCATTTT. This sequence encodes CASSKGSTGTPRPQHF.

This clonotype appeared a few times. The chain uses TRBV6-1 and TRBJ2-3, with D unresolved. V was pared by 0 bases and J by 3 bases, with 10 bases between. The CDR3 runs 15 residues. Germline CDR1 is MNHNS and CDR2 is SASEGT. The CDR3: CASSEAETGTDTQYF. The CDR3 nucleotides are TGTGCCAGCAGTGAAGCAGAGACTGGAACAGATACGCAGTATTTT.

J is TRBJ1-3 and V is TRBV18; 8 positions match TRBD1. This CDR3 spans 14 amino acids. Trimming at V came to 4 bases and at J to 3 bases, leaving 2 bases not matched to a gene. CDR1 is KGHSH and CDR2 is LQKENI in the germline V gene. The CDR3 region has the DNA TGTGCCAGCTCACAGGACAGGGATGGAAACACCATATATTTT. Translating it yields CASSQDRDGNTIYF.

This clonotype is a singleton in its sample. The chain is built from TRBV4-1 and TRBJ2-1; TRBD2 matches at 7 bases. After removal of 0 bases from V and 4 bases from J, the junction contained 3 bases not matched to a gene. Germline lookup yields CDR1 MGHRA and CDR2 YSYEKL. The CDR3 sequence is 15 residues long. CDR3: CASSQDIGGYNEQFF. CDR3 nucleotides: TGCGCCAGCAGCCAAGATATCGGGGGGTACAATGAGCAGTTCTTC.

The genes are TRBV12-3 or TRBV12-4 and TRBJ2-1, with D tentatively TRBD1 (6 bases). This CDR3 comprises 16 residues. V dropped 5 bases and J dropped 0 bases, with 14 bases sitting between them. CDR3 DNA sequence: TGTGCCAGCAGTGCCATCAGGGGTGGCTCCTACAATGAGCAGTTCTTC. Its protein is CASSAIRGGSYNEQFF.

J is TRBJ2-1 and V is TRBV20-1; D is possibly TRBD2 (6 bases). The CDR3 totals 13 residues. The germline gives CDR1 DFQATT, CDR2 SNEGSKA (reference sequence). With 0 bases removed from V and 6 bases from J, the gap between germline ends came to 9 bases. CDR3 in DNA: TGCAGTGCTAGAGATGGGGGGTCCAATGAGCAGTTCTTC. Translation gives CSARDGGSNEQFF.

The chain joins TRBV5-1 to TRBJ2-1; tentatively, D is TRBD2 (5 bases). V dropped 0 bases and J dropped 7 bases, with 20 bases sitting between them. This CDR3 is built from 17 residues. Germline loops: CDR1 SGHRS, CDR2 YFSETQ. The CDR3 nucleotides are TGCGCCAGCAGCTTGGGAACCCTACTCAGCGGAGCGAATGAGCAGTTCTTC. Its protein is CASSLGTLLSGANEQFF.

This clonotype was seen a handful of times. J is TRBJ2-1 and V is TRBV7-7, with 7 bases aligning to TRBD2. Trimming removed 4 bases from V and 0 bases from J; junction bases left unmatched: 3. The CDR3 is 15 residues long. The germline V gene has CDR1 SSHAT and CDR2 FNYEAQ (reference sequence). DNA of the CDR3: TGTGCCAGCAGCTCCCGGGAGGTCTCCTACAATGAGCAGTTCTTC. It is translated as CASSSREVSYNEQFF.